The next 26 T cell receptor beta chains were all read from a single sample in a study of control samples from healthy donors and cancer patients. Measured with immunoSEQ multiplex PCR; TCRdb has only the in-frame clones, and not every one. This table holds fewer than 95,000 clones, 90% to 95% found once. Sequencing was carried out using blood. The receptors here all came from a man under 40 in good health.

The rearrangement uses TRBV6-5 and TRBJ1-5; no firm D call. Trimming removed 2 bases from V and 5 bases from J, with 13 bases in between. This CDR3 is built from 15 residues. Looked up from germline, CDR1 is MNHEY and CDR2 is SVGAGI. The CDR3 spells CASSYAPFGDQPQHF. The DNA for the CDR3 is TGTGCCAGCAGTTACGCCCCATTTGGGGATCAGCCCCAGCATTTT.

The rearrangement uses TRBV9 and TRBJ2-5, with D hard to call. Looked up from germline, CDR1 is SGDLS and CDR2 is YYNGEE. The CDR3 is made up of 14 amino acids. V lost 4 bases to trimming and J lost 2 bases, with 12 bases between them. CDR3 coding DNA: TGTGCCAGCAGCCCCGTCGGGCAACAAGAGACCCAGTACTTC. Translated, it gives CASSPVGQQETQYF.

The rearrangement links TRBV30 to TRBJ1-3, with no clear D. Germline-derived CDR1 and CDR2 are GTSNPN and SVGIG (reference sequence). The CDR3 sequence is 14 residues long. Trimming took 0 bases from V and 0 from J, leaving 6 bases between them. CDR3 residues: CAWSVLSSGNTIYF. CDR3 DNA: TGTGCCTGGAGTGTCCTGTCCTCTGGAAACACCATATATTTT.

This chain connects TRBV5-1 to TRBJ2-1; either TRBD1 or TRBD2 may supply D (7 bases each). Trimming stripped 3 bases from V and 4 bases from J, with 11 bases between. This CDR3 is 14 amino acids long. In germline, CDR1 is SGHRS, CDR2 YFSETQ. DNA for the CDR3: TGCGCCAGCAGCTCTCAGGGGGGGTACAATGAGCAGTTCTTC. Encoded protein: CASSSQGGYNEQFF.

The chain is built from TRBV28 and TRBJ2-1; possible D gene TRBD2, 6 bases. The V and J ends lost 3 bases and 8 bases respectively, with 8 bases between them. The CDR3 totals 12 residues. Germline V gives CDR1 MDHEN, CDR2 SYDVKM. The CDR3 here is CASSLTRDEQFF. Here the CDR3 DNA reads TGTGCCAGCAGTTTGACTAGAGATGAGCAGTTCTTC. The full variable domain, its missing parts supplied by reference TRBV28 and TRBJ2-1, is DVKVTQSSRYLVKRTGEKVFLECVQDMDHENMFWYRQDPGLGLRLIYFSYDVKMKEKGDIPEGYSVSREKKERFSLILESASTNQTSMYLCASSLTRDEQFFGPGTRLTVL.

The J gene is TRBJ2-5, the V gene TRBV3-1 (or the pseudogene TRBV3-2), with TRBD2 identical over 11 bases. Germline V gene lookup returns CDR1 LGHDT and CDR2 YNNKEL (reference sequence). The V gene end was trimmed by 4 bases and the J gene end by 6 bases; junction bases not matched to a gene: 7. The CDR3 is 15 residues long. The DNA for the CDR3 is TGTGCCAGCAGCCTTCTAGCGGGGGGCCAGAAGACCCAGTACTTC. It yields the protein CASSLLAGGQKTQYF.

The chain employs TRBV5-1 and TRBJ2-7; the D gene is possibly TRBD1 (6 bases). V lost 0 bases, J lost 4 bases, and 11 bases lay in between. The CDR3 runs to 14 residues. Germline V gene sequence: CDR1 SGHRS, CDR2 YFSETQ. CDR3 DNA: TGCGCCAGCAGCTTGGTGGGGGCGGAGTACGAGCAGTACTTC. It yields the protein CASSLVGAEYEQYF.

This clone was detected only a few times. CDR3: CASRSGLGETQYF. CDR3 DNA sequence: TGTGCCAGCAGATCAGGGTTAGGAGAGACCCAGTACTTC. V usage is TRBV28 and J usage is TRBJ2-5; possible D gene TRBD1, 5 bases. The CDR3 covers 13 residues. The germline V gene encodes CDR1 MDHEN and CDR2 SYDVKM. Trimming left V 6 bases short and J 4 bases short, with 12 bases between.

The chain is built from TRBV10-3 and TRBJ1-2, with 7 bases that match TRBD1. The CDR3 extends over 18 amino acids. Trimming removed 7 bases from V and 2 bases from J; junction bases left unmatched: 19. CDR1 and CDR2 (germline): ENHRY, SYGVKD. The DNA for the CDR3 is TGTGCCATCACCCCGCGGACAGGTGGGGAGACCGGGAACTATGGCTACACCTTC. Translating gives CAITPRTGGETGNYGYTF.

The chain couples TRBV18 to TRBJ1-6; D is perhaps TRBD1 (5 bases). V was trimmed by 0 bases and J by 7 bases, leaving 16 bases between them. There are 17 residues in the CDR3. Germline lookup yields CDR1 KGHSH and CDR2 LQKENI. CDR3 in amino acids: CASSPPGTVKRNSPLHF. The CDR3 coding sequence is TGTGCCAGCTCACCACCCGGGACCGTCAAGCGGAATTCACCCCTCCACTTT. The full variable domain, with the rest looked up from reference TRBV18 and TRBJ1-6, is NAGVMQNPRHLVRRRGQEARLRCSPMKGHSHVYWYRQLPEEGLKFMVYLQKENIIDESGMPKERFSAEFPKEGPSILRIQQVVRGDSAAYFCASSPPGTVKRNSPLHFGNGTRLTVT.

The V gene is TRBV3-1 (or the pseudogene TRBV3-2), the J gene TRBJ1-2; 9 nucleotides match TRBD1. With 3 bases clipped from V and 10 bases from J, the junction kept 12 bases outside the gene matches. The germline CDR1 and CDR2 sequences are LGHDT and YNNKEL (reference sequence). The CDR3 length is 15 residues. The CDR3 region has the DNA TGTGCCAGCAGCCAGATGACCCGGGACAGGGAGTCCTACACCTTC. This encodes CASSQMTRDRESYTF.

This rearrangement joins TRBV10-2 to TRBJ2-5; TRBD2 matches at 16 bases. Trimming cost V 5 bases and J 4 bases; bases outside gene matches: 7. Per germline, CDR1 WSHSY and CDR2 SAAADI. This CDR3 has 17 amino acids. In DNA form, the CDR3 reads TGCGCCAGCAGTATGGGACTAGCGGGAGGGCGAGGAGAGACCCAGTACTTC. Amino acids: CASSMGLAGGRGETQYF.

The J gene is TRBJ1-2, the V gene TRBV5-1, with D tentatively TRBD1 (6 bases). Trimming removed 4 bases at V and 7 bases at J, with 17 bases between. Germline V gene sequence: CDR1 SGHRS, CDR2 YFSETQ. CDR3 length: 14 residues. The CDR3 DNA follows: TGCGCCAGCAGCCTACAAGCTCAGGGGCGTGGCTACACCTTC. Translating gives CASSLQAQGRGYTF.

This chain links TRBV28 with TRBJ2-1; 7 bases map to TRBD2. J was trimmed by 5 bases and V by 3 bases; bases with no gene match: 4. Germline V gives CDR1 MDHEN, CDR2 SYDVKM. The CDR3 has 14 amino acids. The CDR3 sequence is CASSFRGGDNEQFF. The CDR3 DNA is TGTGCCAGCAGTTTTCGCGGGGGAGACAATGAGCAGTTCTTC.

The V and J genes are TRBV27 and TRBJ2-1, with D unresolved. Germline CDR1 reads MNHEY; CDR2 reads SMNVEV (reference sequence). The CDR3 is 13 amino acids. Trimming pared 1 base from V and 10 bases from J, leaving 11 bases between. The CDR3 spells CASSLFALSEQFF. The CDR3 nucleotides are TGTGCCAGCAGTTTATTCGCCCTAAGCGAGCAGTTCTTC.

V is TRBV5-1 and J is TRBJ2-5, with 13 positions matching TRBD2. Germline V gives CDR1 SGHRS, CDR2 YFSETQ. After removal of 2 bases from V and 5 bases from J, the junction contained 6 bases not matched to a gene. This CDR3 comprises 16 residues. The CDR3 DNA reads TGCGCCAGCAGCTTTGGGACTAGCGGGGTGAGGGAGACCCAGTACTTC. It is translated as CASSFGTSGVRETQYF.

This clone was observed a single time. This rearrangement joins TRBV24-1 to TRBJ2-3; 11 bases map to TRBD1. The CDR3 spans 14 residues. The trim removed 6 bases at V and 5 bases at J, leaving 3 bases unmatched. Germline V gene sequence: CDR1 KGHDR, CDR2 SFDVKD. CDR3 nucleotide sequence: TGTGCCACCAGTAGGACAGGGGGCATAGATACGCAGTATTTT. Residues: CATSRTGGIDTQYF.

The J gene is TRBJ2-5, the V gene TRBV7-9; TRBD1 matches at 9 bases. Germline V gives CDR1 SEHNR, CDR2 FQNEAQ (reference sequence). There are 17 residues in the CDR3. The V segment lost 3 bases and the J segment 4 bases; nucleotides outside the gene matches: 12. CDR3 in amino acids: CASSFFLVGTGRETQYF. Here the CDR3 DNA reads TGTGCCAGCAGCTTCTTCTTGGTTGGGACAGGGCGAGAGACCCAGTACTTC.

About this clone: A junction boundary mismatches the germline segment, possibly from a read error. The V and J genes are TRBV9 and TRBJ2-5, with 9 bases that match TRBD2. Germline CDR1 reads SGDLS; CDR2 reads YYNGEE. The CDR3 loop spans 15 amino acids. The CDR3 spells CAGSVGGGRAETQYF. The CDR3 region has the DNA TGTGCCGGCAGCGTAGGTGGCGGGAGGGCAGAGACCCAGTACTTC.

The rearrangement links TRBV5-1 to TRBJ1-2; TRBD1 matches at 8 bases. The CDR3 has 17 residues. CDR1 SGHRS and CDR2 YFSETQ come from the germline V gene. V shed 3 bases and J 2 bases; nucleotides not matched to a gene: 12. CDR3 DNA sequence: TGCGCCAGCAGCTGGGGGACAGGAGGATCCCAAAACTATGGCTACACCTTC. This codes for CASSWGTGGSQNYGYTF.

This clone was detected once. Other DNA sequences in this sample translate to the same CDR3. V is TRBV28 and J is TRBJ2-5; TRBD2 aligns across 7 bases. Per the germline V gene, CDR1 is MDHEN and CDR2 is SYDVKM. The CDR3 has 15 amino acids. V was clipped by 6 bases and J by 5 bases; unmatched bases: 12. The CDR3 DNA is TGTGCCAGCAGCCCAGCGGGGCAGGGAAGCGAGACCCAGTACTTC. It is translated as CASSPAGQGSETQYF.

The rearrangement uses TRBV5-1 and TRBJ2-1; D may correspond to TRBD1 or TRBD2 (5 bases each). This CDR3 is built from 13 residues. The V end was cut by 2 bases, the J end by 7 bases, with 10 bases between. CDR1 and CDR2 (germline): SGHRS, YFSETQ. CDR3 DNA sequence: TGCGCCAGCAGCTTCAGGGAGAGGAATGAGCAGTTCTTC. Translation: CASSFRERNEQFF. The variable domain in full, with the rest retrieved from reference TRBV5-1 and TRBJ2-1, is KAGVTQTPRYLIKTRGQQVTLSCSPISGHRSVSWYQQTPGQGLQFLFEYFSETQRNKGNFPGRFSGRQFSNSRSEMNVSTLELGDSALYLCASSFRERNEQFFGPGTRLTVL.

This chain joins TRBV7-6 and TRBJ1-6, with no clear D. Germline V lookup: CDR1 SGHVS, CDR2 FNYEAQ. The CDR3 runs to 19 residues. The V and J ends lost 4 bases and 3 bases respectively, with 22 bases between them. CDR3 residues: CASSSTYGRFRDYNSPLHF. CDR3 DNA sequence: TGTGCCAGCAGCTCCACATACGGAAGGTTTAGGGACTATAATTCACCCCTCCACTTT.

The chain carries TRBV5-1 and TRBJ2-5, with D perhaps matching TRBD1 or TRBD2 (5 bases each). V lost 1 base to trimming and J lost 5 bases, with 12 bases between them. Germline values: CDR1 SGHRS, CDR2 YFSETQ. This CDR3 has 14 amino acids. CDR3 DNA sequence: TGCGCCAGCAGCTTGAGGCCAGAGGGGGAGACCCAGTACTTC. This translates into CASSLRPEGETQYF.

V usage is TRBV12-3 or TRBV12-4 and J usage is TRBJ1-1, with 10 nucleotides matching TRBD1. The V gene end was trimmed by 7 bases and the J gene end by 4 bases; junction bases not matched to a gene: 3. The CDR3 has 13 amino acids. CDR3 amino acids: CASKGQGTTEAFF. The DNA for the CDR3 is TGTGCCAGCAAGGGACAGGGGACCACTGAAGCTTTCTTT.

The chain recombines TRBV24-1 with TRBJ2-3; TRBD2 matches 7 bases. Trimming removed 5 bases from V and 1 base from J; junction bases left unmatched: 5. CDR3 size: 15 residues. The germline V gene has CDR1 KGHDR and CDR2 SFDVKD. The chain's CDR3 is CATSGGGRGTDTQYF. The CDR3 nucleotides are TGTGCCACCAGTGGCGGGGGAAGGGGCACAGATACGCAGTATTTT.